This T cell receptor (beta chain) was profiled in a study of T cell repertoires in cytomegalovirus infection. Germline assignment: CDR1 SGHAT and CDR2 FQNNGV. The CDR3 contains 17 residues. V shed 2 bases and J shed 4 bases, with 15 bases lying between them. TCRdb analysed the reads with MiXCR anew, one entry per CDR3 protein. The sample lists some 680,000 distinct CDR3 sequences, less than 40% occurring once. The study's findings and limits: Summed public TCR beta family frequency identified CMV carriers bearing the relevant HLA.

A word on this clonotype: Its antigen is not identified.

This chain uses TRBV11-2 with TRBJ2-6, with D possibly matching TRBD1 (5 bases). Source material: PBMCs. The clonotype comes from a human donor in good health (CMV status not recorded). Some clones in this sample may be carry-over from other donors' samples. This CDR3 reads CASSLFQGGTGANVLTF. The CDR3 bases are TGTGCCAGCAGCTTATTTCAGGGTGGTACGGGGGCCAACGTCCTGACTTTC.